This TCR beta chain derives from a study of molecular identifiers for immune sequencing clone quantification. Study information: In the replicates, RNA derived from around 18,000 or 91,000 naive CD8 cells was divided into five parts, and four were sequenced.

A remark on this clonotype: This may come from a read error, since a much larger clone is one base off.

Germline loops: CDR1 SEHNR, CDR2 FQNEAQ (reference sequence). This CDR3 has 14 residues. The V end was cut by 0 bases, the J end by 8 bases, with 13 bases between. Using a CD8+CD4-CCR7+CD45RA+ phenotype, naive CD8 T cells were sorted. Previously published methods and listed TCR primers were used for the bulk TCR libraries. TCRdb recomputed calls from the PCR reads with MiXCR, one row per CDR3 protein. The repertoire holds roughly 300,000 distinct CDR3 sequences, with about 23% as singletons. Sequencing was done on a sample of naive CD8+ T cells from blood, with Jurkat cell RNA spiked in. Specified subset: FACS-sorted CD8+CD4-CCR7+CD45RA+ naive T cells. This chain uses TRBV7-9 with TRBJ2-5; possibly TRBD2 for D (6 bases). The clonotype comes from a human donor in good health. Some libraries in this study had Jurkat cell RNA spiked in. CDR3 sequence (DNA): TGTGCCAGCAGCTTAGCGCGGGGTCAGGGCACCCAGTACTTC. Translated: CASSLARGQGTQYF.